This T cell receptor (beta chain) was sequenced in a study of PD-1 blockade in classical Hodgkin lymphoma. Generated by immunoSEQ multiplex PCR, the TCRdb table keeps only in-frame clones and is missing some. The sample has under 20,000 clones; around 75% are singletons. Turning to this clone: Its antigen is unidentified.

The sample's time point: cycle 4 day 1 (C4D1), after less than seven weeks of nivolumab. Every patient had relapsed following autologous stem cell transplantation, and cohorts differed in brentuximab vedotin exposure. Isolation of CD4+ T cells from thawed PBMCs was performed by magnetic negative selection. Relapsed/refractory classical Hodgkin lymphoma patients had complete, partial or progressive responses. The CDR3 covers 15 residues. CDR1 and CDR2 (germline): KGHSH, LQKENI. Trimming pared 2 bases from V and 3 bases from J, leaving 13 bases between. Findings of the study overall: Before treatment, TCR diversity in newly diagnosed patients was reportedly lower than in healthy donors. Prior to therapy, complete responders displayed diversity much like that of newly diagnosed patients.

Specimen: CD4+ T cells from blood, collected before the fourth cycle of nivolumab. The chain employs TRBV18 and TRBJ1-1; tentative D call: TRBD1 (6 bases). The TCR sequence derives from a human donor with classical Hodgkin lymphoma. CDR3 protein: CASSPSINRDTEAFF. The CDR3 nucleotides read TGTGCCAGCTCACCATCAATAAACAGGGACACTGAAGCTTTCTTT.